The 29 T cell receptor beta chains in this list originate from one sample, sequenced in a study of cytomegalovirus exposure and HLA in healthy donors. PCR amplification relied on 60 Vbeta primers (plus 13 Jbeta primers). This table comes from immunoSEQ multiplex PCR, and its TCRdb copy is limited to in-frame clones, with some not included. The table has 100,000 to 150,000 clones, 83% seen once; the top ten hold roughly 3.7%. The sequenced material came from PBMCs. The receptors come from a middle-aged woman in good health and CMV-seropositive.

The genes are TRBV11-1 and TRBJ1-2, with TRBD1 as a possible D gene (5 bases). Trimming removed 4 bases from V and 7 bases from J, with 16 bases in between. The CDR3 covers 14 residues. CDR1 is SGHAT, CDR2 FQDESV, per germline (reference sequence). CDR3 DNA: TGTGCCAGCAGCTCCGTACAGGATCGGCGTGGCTACACCTTC. This translates into CASSSVQDRRGYTF. Looking up the rest from reference TRBV11-1 and TRBJ1-2 gives the full variable domain: EAEVAQSPRYKITEKSQAVAFWCDPISGHATLYWYRQILGQGPELLVQFQDESVVDDSQLPKDRFSAERLKGVDSTLKIQPAELGDSAMYLCASSSVQDRRGYTFGSGTRLTVV.

The genes are TRBV2 and TRBJ2-3; TRBD1 matches at 7 bases. J gave up 3 bases and V 9 bases, and 3 bases lay outside the gene matches. CDR3 length: 12 amino acids. Germline CDR1 is SNHLY and CDR2 is FYNNEI. The CDR3: CASRQGTDTQYF. As DNA, the CDR3 is TGTGCCAGTCGACAGGGAACAGATACGCAGTATTTT.

This clone was seen once. The rearrangement uses TRBV20-1 and TRBJ2-5; D perhaps matches TRBD1 (5 bases). Trimming took 3 bases from V and 5 from J, leaving 7 bases between them. This CDR3 has 11 residues. From germline, CDR1 is DFQATT and CDR2 SNEGSKA (reference sequence). CDR3 in DNA: TGCAGTGCTAGGCAGGGCGAGACCCAGTACTTC. This gives the protein CSARQGETQYF.

V and J are TRBV9 and TRBJ2-5; the match to TRBD1 covers 9 bases. V lost 3 bases and J lost 4; bases outside the gene matches: 13. This CDR3 has 17 amino acids. CDR1 SGDLS and CDR2 YYNGEE come from the germline V gene. The CDR3 region is CASSDGETGGVGETQYF. CDR3 DNA sequence: TGTGCCAGCAGCGACGGAGAGACAGGGGGTGTTGGAGAGACCCAGTACTTC.

This rearrangement joins TRBV30 to TRBJ2-7; 8 bases agree with TRBD1. The junction had 4 bases not matched to a gene; V was cut back by 0 bases and J by 12 bases. Germline V lookup: CDR1 GTSNPN, CDR2 SVGIG (reference sequence). CDR3 length: 11 amino acids. CDR3 amino acids: CAWSVSGTGYF. The CDR3, as DNA: TGTGCCTGGAGTGTATCTGGGACAGGGTACTTC.

The chain links TRBV25-1 to TRBJ2-1; TRBD2 matches at 9 bases. V lost 3 bases and J lost 3; bases outside the gene matches: 6. Looked up from germline, CDR1 is MGHDK and CDR2 is SYGVNS. The CDR3 is 16 amino acids. CDR3 bases: TGTGCCAGCAGTGACCTAGCGGGGATCTTCTACAATGAGCAGTTCTTC. Translating gives CASSDLAGIFYNEQFF. The complete variable domain, with remaining parts taken from reference TRBV25-1 and TRBJ2-1, reads EADIYQTPRYLVIGTGKKITLECSQTMGHDKMYWYQQDPGMELHLIHYSYGVNSTEKGDLSSESTVSRIRTEHFPLTLESARPSHTSQYLCASSDLAGIFYNEQFFGPGTRLTVL.

The CDR3 region has the DNA TGTGCCAGCAGTGAGGAGCGGGAGGGGCTCAATGAGCAGTTCTTC. Translation gives CASSEEREGLNEQFF. V usage is TRBV2 and J usage is TRBJ2-1; TRBD2 agrees at 10 bases. The CDR3 spans 15 residues. Trimming took 3 bases from V and 6 from J; bases not matched to a gene: 5. Germline V CDR1 and CDR2: SNHLY, FYNNEI.

The genes are TRBV19 and TRBJ1-1, with a tentative D call TRBD1 (5 bases). The CDR3 covers 15 residues. Germline lookup yields CDR1 LNHDA and CDR2 SQIVND (reference sequence). Trimming took 3 bases from V and 1 from J, leaving 12 bases between them. The CDR3 protein is CASSMAGHTNTEAFF. The CDR3 nucleotides are TGTGCCAGTAGTATGGCAGGACACACGAACACTGAAGCTTTCTTT.

The chain is built from TRBV9 and TRBJ1-5; no clear D. The CDR3 spans 13 residues. Per the germline V gene, CDR1 is SGDLS and CDR2 is YYNGEE. The germline V and J ends were trimmed by 3 bases and 4 bases, with 8 bases remaining between them. The CDR3 coding sequence is TGTGCCAGCAGCGGCCCCCTAAATCAGCCCCAGCATTTT. The encoded protein is CASSGPLNQPQHF.

This chain uses TRBV5-6 with TRBJ1-4; 7 bases map to TRBD1. Germline V gene sequence: CDR1 SGHDT, CDR2 YYEEEE. CDR3 length: 15 amino acids. With V trimmed by 0 bases and J by 8 bases, 7 bases remained unmatched. CDR3 amino acids: CASSLDQGGEEKLFF. The CDR3, as DNA: TGTGCCAGCAGCTTGGATCAGGGGGGAGAGGAAAAACTGTTTTTT. Drawing the rest from reference TRBV5-6 and TRBJ1-4, the complete variable domain is DAGVTQSPTHLIKTRGQQVTLRCSPKSGHDTVSWYQQALGQGPQFIFQYYEEEERQRGNFPDRFSGHQFPNYSSELNVNALLLGDSALYLCASSLDQGGEEKLFFGSGTQLSVL.

V usage is TRBV7-9 and J usage is TRBJ1-5, with D unclear. The CDR3 runs 14 residues. The germline V and J ends were trimmed by 5 bases and 5 bases, with 13 bases remaining between them. Germline V lookup: CDR1 SEHNR, CDR2 FQNEAQ (reference sequence). DNA for the CDR3: TGTGCCAGCAGCGCCGATGGCGGTTATCAGCCCCAGCATTTT. Encoded protein: CASSADGGYQPQHF.

The genes are TRBV19 and TRBJ1-2; D is unresolved. V gave up 5 bases and J gave up 4 bases, with 14 bases separating them. The CDR3 consists of 14 residues. Germline CDR1 is LNHDA and CDR2 is SQIVND (reference sequence). CDR3 nucleotide sequence: TGTGCCAGTAGTCCGACCGGGAGGGTCTATGGCTACACCTTC. It encodes CASSPTGRVYGYTF.

The chain carries TRBV12-5 and TRBJ1-4; possibly TRBD1 for D (6 bases). V lost 8 bases, J lost 5 bases, and 15 bases lay in between. The CDR3 consists of 14 residues. The germline V gene has CDR1 LGHNT and CDR2 FRNRAP. CDR3 region: CASQTQGRNEKLFF. CDR3 coding DNA: TGTGCTAGTCAAACACAGGGCAGGAATGAAAAACTGTTTTTT.

The rearrangement uses TRBV7-3 and TRBJ2-1; D possibly corresponds to TRBD2 (5 bases). There are 14 residues in the CDR3. Trimming removed 0 bases from V and 6 bases from J, with 9 bases in between. CDR1 and CDR2 (germline): SGHTA, FQGTGA. The CDR3 here is CASSLTNGVNEQFF. CDR3 nucleotide sequence: TGTGCCAGCAGCTTAACTAACGGGGTCAATGAGCAGTTCTTC.

This clone was counted a few times. The V call is TRBV2, the J call TRBJ1-2; D is possibly TRBD1 (6 bases). The CDR3 contains 16 residues. Per the germline V gene, CDR1 is SNHLY and CDR2 is FYNNEI. V was shortened by 2 bases and J by 4 bases, with 17 bases between the two germline ends. CDR3 DNA: TGTGCCAGCAGTGAACACCCCAGGGGAAGAGGCTATGGCTACACCTTC. This encodes CASSEHPRGRGYGYTF.

The chain employs TRBV10-3 and TRBJ1-4; 9 bases agree with TRBD1. The CDR3 covers 15 residues. The germline CDR1 and CDR2 sequences are ENHRY and SYGVKD. V was pared by 3 bases and J by 6 bases, with 5 bases of the junction left unmatched. CDR3 coding DNA: TGTGCCATCAGTGAAGGGGACAGGGTGGATGAAAAACTGTTTTTT. Encoded protein: CAISEGDRVDEKLFF.

The chain carries TRBV30 and TRBJ2-5, with 8 bases aligning to TRBD2. The germline CDR1 and CDR2 sequences are GTSNPN and SVGIG (reference sequence). V lost 3 bases and J lost 2; bases outside the gene matches: 14. CDR3 length equals 17 residues. CDR3 loop: CAWSRFGASGYQETQYF. CDR3 nucleotides: TGTGCCTGGAGCCGATTTGGCGCTAGCGGGTATCAAGAGACCCAGTACTTC.

As DNA, the CDR3 is TGTGCCAGCAGTGACCCCCGGGACAGCCGAGAGACCCAGTACTTC. This translates into CASSDPRDSRETQYF. The chain carries TRBV25-1 and TRBJ2-5; 7 nucleotides align to TRBD1. This CDR3 has 15 amino acids. V lost 3 bases to trimming and J lost 4 bases; unmatched junction nucleotides: 8. From germline, CDR1 is MGHDK and CDR2 SYGVNS.

CDR3 protein: CAWRAELQNTYEQYF. The CDR3 DNA reads as TGTGCCTGGAGAGCAGAGCTACAGAATACCTACGAGCAGTACTTC. The J gene is TRBJ2-7, the V gene TRBV30; D is unresolved. Germline-derived CDR1 and CDR2 are GTSNPN and SVGIG (reference sequence). The CDR3 loop spans 15 amino acids. Between the trimmed V and J ends, which lost 3 bases and 2 bases, there was a span of 17 bases.

V usage is TRBV29-1 and J usage is TRBJ1-4, with no clear D. Looked up from germline, CDR1 is SQVTM and CDR2 is ANQGSEA. V gave up 6 bases and J gave up 3 bases, with 8 bases separating them. The length of the CDR3 is 12 residues. CDR3: CSVRRANEKLFF. CDR3 in DNA: TGCAGCGTCCGGAGAGCTAATGAAAAACTGTTTTTT.

This chain links TRBV29-1 with TRBJ2-7; 7 nucleotides agree with TRBD1. CDR3 length: 12 residues. Germline CDR1 SQVTM, CDR2 ANQGSEA. Trimming took 2 bases from V and 4 from J; bases not matched to a gene: 2. CDR3 DNA sequence: TGCAGCGTTGAACTACAGGGGTACGAGCAGTACTTC. It yields the protein CSVELQGYEQYF.

This clone was seen a single time. This chain connects TRBV9 to TRBJ2-2, with 8 bases lining up with TRBD2. Germline V gives CDR1 SGDLS, CDR2 YYNGEE. The CDR3 has 19 amino acids. Trimming at V came to 0 bases and at J to 5 bases, leaving 15 bases not matched to a gene. The DNA of the CDR3 is TGTGCCAGCAGCGTAGTAGCTAGCGGGTCGGTTATAGGGACCGGGGAGCTGTTTTTT. This gives the protein CASSVVASGSVIGTGELFF.

The rearrangement links TRBV13 to TRBJ1-2; 8 bases line up with TRBD1. The CDR3 runs to 15 residues. The V segment lost 5 bases and the J segment 7 bases; nucleotides outside the gene matches: 12. Looked up from germline, CDR1 is PRHDT and CDR2 is FYEKMQ (reference sequence). For the CDR3, the DNA is TGTGCCAGCAGCCCGCAGGACAGGGCGGCTGCTGGCTACACCTTC. Protein: CASSPQDRAAAGYTF.

The rearrangement joins TRBV7-2 to TRBJ2-5; possible D gene TRBD1, 7 bases. The J call may be in error: the DNA end matches TRBJ2-7 better. CDR1 and CDR2 from the germline V gene are SGHTA and FQGNSA. The CDR3 runs to 17 residues. CDR3 DNA: TGTGCCAGCAGCTTAGGGTCGGCAGGGGGGCTCTCCTACGAGCAGTACTTC. The encoded protein is CASSLGSAGGLSYEQYF.

The chain employs TRBV7-3 and TRBJ2-1, with a weak D call TRBD1 (5 bases). Trimming left V 5 bases short and J 9 bases short, with 14 bases between. CDR3 size: 13 residues. Germline values: CDR1 SGHTA, CDR2 FQGTGA. CDR3 residues: CASSLTGQGEQFF. The CDR3 nucleotides are TGTGCCAGCAGCCTGACTGGGCAGGGTGAGCAGTTCTTC. Complete variable domain (other parts from reference TRBV7-3 and TRBJ2-1): GAGVSQTPSNKVTEKGKYVELRCDPISGHTALYWYRQSLGQGPEFLIYFQGTGAADDSGLPNDRFFAVRPEGSVSTLKIQRTERGDSAVYLCASSLTGQGEQFFGPGTRLTVL.

This chain links TRBV6-6 with TRBJ2-7; 12 nucleotides match TRBD2. The V and J ends lost 6 bases and 3 bases, in that order; junction bases with no gene match: 9. Per the germline V gene, CDR1 is MNHNY and CDR2 is SVGAGI (reference sequence). This CDR3 is built from 16 residues. In nucleotides, the CDR3 is TGTGCCAGCAGCTTCCCGGGACTAGCGGGTTACTACGAGCAGTACTTC. Residues: CASSFPGLAGYYEQYF.

The rearrangement uses TRBV10-3 and TRBJ2-7; tentatively, D is TRBD2 (6 bases). This CDR3 has 12 amino acids. With 5 bases removed from V and 4 bases from J, the gap between germline ends came to 9 bases. Germline CDR1 reads ENHRY; CDR2 reads SYGVKD. CDR3 DNA: TGTGCCATCAGTCAGCGGGCGTACGAGCAGTACTTC. Translated: CAISQRAYEQYF.

This rearrangement joins TRBV28 to TRBJ1-2, with a possible D match to TRBD1 (5 bases). Germline V gives CDR1 MDHEN, CDR2 SYDVKM. V lost 9 bases and J 0 bases, leaving 11 bases between the germline ends. The CDR3 covers 13 residues. CDR3 nucleotides: TGTGCCAGTGGGGGGGTTCCTAACTATGGCTACACCTTC. Amino acid sequence: CASGGVPNYGYTF.

The chain has TRBV19 and TRBJ2-3, with a tentative D call TRBD2 (6 bases). The CDR3 is made up of 15 amino acids. Germline V gene lookup returns CDR1 LNHDA and CDR2 SQIVND (reference sequence). V was shortened by 1 base and J by 4 bases, with 12 bases between the two germline ends. The CDR3 sequence: CASSIGRARSDTQYF. CDR3 nucleotide sequence: TGTGCCAGTAGTATAGGGAGGGCCCGCTCAGATACGCAGTATTTT.